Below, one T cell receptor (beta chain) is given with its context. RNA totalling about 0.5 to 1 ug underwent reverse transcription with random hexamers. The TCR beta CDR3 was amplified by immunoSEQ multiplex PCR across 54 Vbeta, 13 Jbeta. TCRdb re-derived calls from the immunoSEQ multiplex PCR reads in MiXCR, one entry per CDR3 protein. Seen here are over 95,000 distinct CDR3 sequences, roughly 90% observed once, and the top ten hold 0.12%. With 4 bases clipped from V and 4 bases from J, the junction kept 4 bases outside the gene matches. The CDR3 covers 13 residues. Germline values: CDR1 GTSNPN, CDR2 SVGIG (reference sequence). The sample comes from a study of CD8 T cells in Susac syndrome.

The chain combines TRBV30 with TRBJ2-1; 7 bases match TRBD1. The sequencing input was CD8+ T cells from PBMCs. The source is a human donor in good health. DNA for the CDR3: TGTGCCTGGAAAGACAGGGCTTACAATGAGCAGTTCTTC. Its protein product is CAWKDRAYNEQFF.